These 24 T cell receptor beta chains were all obtained from the same sample, sequenced in a study of blood T cell repertoires in COVID-19. The assay was immunoSEQ multiplex PCR, and TCRdb's table has in-frame clones only and misses some. The sample yields under 250,000 clones, around 83% seen once. The specimen sequenced was PBMCs or T cells enriched from blood (not recorded which). Receptors originate from a woman in her 40s with acute COVID-19.

This clone was detected once. The rearrangement joins TRBV2 to TRBJ1-5; 10 bases are shared with TRBD1. Germline CDR1 reads SNHLY; CDR2 reads FYNNEI. There are 14 residues in the CDR3. J gave up 7 bases and V 7 bases, and 7 bases lay outside the gene matches. CDR3 protein: CASKRQGAGQPQHF. CDR3 DNA sequence: TGTGCCAGCAAGAGACAGGGGGCAGGGCAGCCCCAGCATTTT.

The gene calls are TRBV6-5 and TRBJ1-3; D is unclear. Germline lookup yields CDR1 MNHEY and CDR2 SVGAGI. V was trimmed by 10 bases and J by 0 bases, leaving 7 bases between them. This CDR3 has 12 residues. For the CDR3, the DNA is TGTGCCACTGTGTCCTCTGGAAACACCATATATTTT. This translates into CATVSSGNTIYF.

The chain uses TRBV27 and TRBJ1-1; D gene ambiguous. Germline CDR1 is MNHEY and CDR2 is SMNVEV (reference sequence). This CDR3 is built from 13 residues. V was shortened by 3 bases and J by 1 base, with 6 bases between the two germline ends. The DNA for the CDR3 is TGTGCCAGCAGTTTTAATCCGAACACTGAAGCTTTCTTT. Amino acid sequence: CASSFNPNTEAFF.

The chain carries TRBV3-1 (or the pseudogene TRBV3-2) and TRBJ2-7, with TRBD2 matching over 10 bases. V trimming: 0 bases; J trimming: 2 bases; junction bases outside the gene matches: 1. The V gene's germline CDR1 is LGHDT and CDR2 YNNKEL (reference sequence). This CDR3 is built from 15 residues. CDR3 coding DNA: TGTGCCAGCAGCCAAGAAGCGGGAGGGCCCTACGAGCAGTACTTC. It is translated as CASSQEAGGPYEQYF.

This clone was seen a few times. The chain recombines TRBV12-2 with TRBJ1-5. TRBV12-2 constitutes a pseudogene. This CDR3 region has 15 residues. The CDR3 nucleotides are TGTGCAAGTCGCCCAAGGAGGCACCCCAATCAGCCCCAGCATTTT. Its translation is CASRPRRHPNQPQHF.

The genes are TRBV19 and TRBJ2-2; TRBD1 matches 8 bases. Germline CDR1 LNHDA, CDR2 SQIVND (reference sequence). The junction had 5 bases not matched to a gene; V was cut back by 4 bases and J by 1 base. The CDR3 length is 16 residues. The CDR3 spells CASSTYGTGNTGELFF. The DNA of the CDR3 is TGTGCCAGTAGTACCTACGGGACAGGGAACACCGGGGAGCTGTTTTTT.

The chain couples TRBV3-1 (or the pseudogene TRBV3-2) to TRBJ1-6; D possibly corresponds to TRBD1 (6 bases). The CDR3 has 17 residues. Trimming removed 2 bases from V and 7 bases from J, with 18 bases in between. Germline loops: CDR1 LGHDT, CDR2 YNNKEL (reference sequence). The CDR3 is CASSQQRDTQNNSPLHF. In DNA form, the CDR3 reads TGTGCCAGCAGCCAACAACGGGACACTCAAAACAATTCACCCCTCCACTTT.

This chain joins TRBV25-1 and TRBJ2-2, with a tentative D call TRBD2 (5 bases). The CDR3 extends over 15 amino acids. From germline, CDR1 is MGHDK and CDR2 SYGVNS. V was pared by 3 bases and J by 6 bases, with 14 bases between. Written as DNA, the CDR3 is TGTGCCAGCAGTGACGGACTTGGGCGGGCCGGGGAGCTGTTTTTT. Its protein product is CASSDGLGRAGELFF. The entire variable domain, with the rest obtained from reference TRBV25-1 and TRBJ2-2, is as follows: EADIYQTPRYLVIGTGKKITLECSQTMGHDKMYWYQQDPGMELHLIHYSYGVNSTEKGDLSSESTVSRIRTEHFPLTLESARPSHTSQYLCASSDGLGRAGELFFGEGSRLTVL.

The chain couples TRBV2 to TRBJ2-5; 10 bases align to TRBD1. Germline V gene lookup returns CDR1 SNHLY and CDR2 FYNNEI. The CDR3 runs to 14 residues. V was clipped by 6 bases and J by 3 bases; unmatched bases: 4. As DNA, the CDR3 is TGTGCCAGCAGCCCCGGGACAGGGGAAGAGACCCAGTACTTC. It translates to CASSPGTGEETQYF. Looking up the rest from reference TRBV2 and TRBJ2-5 gives the full variable domain: EPEVTQTPSHQVTQMGQEVILRCVPISNHLYFYWYRQILGQKVEFLVSFYNNEISEKSEIFDDQFSVERPDGSNFTLKIRSTKLEDSAMYFCASSPGTGEETQYFGPGTRLLVL.

CDR3 DNA sequence: TGTGCCAGCAGCTGGGACAGGGGTGGCGAGCAGTACTTC. Protein: CASSWDRGGEQYF. The rearrangement links TRBV5-6 to TRBJ2-7; 10 bases are shared with TRBD1. Germline values: CDR1 SGHDT, CDR2 YYEEEE. The CDR3 is made up of 13 amino acids. Losses at the gene ends were 3 bases for V and 6 bases for J; bases not matched to a gene: 3.

The chain recombines TRBV30 with TRBJ2-7; D is undetermined. The CDR3 has 15 residues. CDR1 GTSNPN and CDR2 SVGIG come from the germline V gene (reference sequence). V lost 3 bases and J lost 1, with 16 bases in between. This chain's CDR3 is CAWSQVQYPSYEQYF. CDR3 coding DNA: TGTGCCTGGAGCCAAGTTCAGTATCCTTCCTACGAGCAGTACTTC.

Here the CDR3 reads CASSQTGISGNTIYF. CDR3 in DNA: TGTGCCAGCAGCCAAACAGGTATATCAGGAAACACCATATATTTT. The chain uses TRBV3-1 (or the pseudogene TRBV3-2) and TRBJ1-3; possibly TRBD1 for D (5 bases). Trimming removed 2 bases from V and 4 bases from J, with 12 bases in between. CDR3 length: 15 amino acids. The germline V gene has CDR1 LGHDT and CDR2 YNNKEL (reference sequence).

The gene calls are TRBV7-9 and TRBJ1-3, with no clear D. The CDR3 has 16 amino acids. Trimming cost V 7 bases and J 0 bases, with 16 bases left between them. In germline, CDR1 is SEHNR, CDR2 FQNEAQ (reference sequence). The CDR3 here is CASISNDKHSGNTIYF. CDR3 nucleotide sequence: TGTGCCAGCATATCAAACGACAAACACTCTGGAAACACCATATATTTT. The complete variable domain, with remaining parts taken from reference TRBV7-9 and TRBJ1-3, reads DTGVSQNPRHKITKRGQNVTFRCDPISEHNRLYWYRQTLGQGPEFLTYFQNEAQLEKSRLLSDRFSAERPKGSFSTLEIQRTEQGDSAMYLCASISNDKHSGNTIYFGEGSWLTVV.

V and J are TRBV4-2 and TRBJ2-1, with D tentatively TRBD2 (6 bases). CDR1 is LGHNA and CDR2 is YNFKEQ in the germline V gene. The CDR3 is 15 amino acids. V was shortened by 1 base and J by 7 bases, with 14 bases between the two germline ends. The CDR3 DNA reads TGTGCCAGCAGCCAAGGTAGCGGTGGGGGTAATGAGCAGTTCTTC. Translation gives CASSQGSGGGNEQFF.

The rearrangement uses TRBV3-1 (or the pseudogene TRBV3-2) and TRBJ2-1, with a tentative D call TRBD2 (6 bases). Per the germline V gene, CDR1 is LGHDT and CDR2 is YNNKEL (reference sequence). The CDR3 sequence is 14 residues long. The V end was cut by 0 bases, the J end by 12 bases, with 15 bases between. CDR3 in amino acids: CASSQDGAGSRQFF. CDR3 nucleotide sequence: TGTGCCAGCAGCCAAGATGGGGCGGGAAGTAGGCAGTTCTTC.

The CDR3 loop reads CASSNDRDYEQYF. For the CDR3, the DNA is TGTGCCAGCAGCAACGACAGGGACTACGAGCAGTACTTC. The chain uses TRBV7-3 and TRBJ2-7, with 7 bases aligning to TRBD1. The V gene end was trimmed by 5 bases and the J gene end by 3 bases; junction bases not matched to a gene: 4. The CDR3 totals 13 residues. Germline lookup yields CDR1 SGHTA and CDR2 FQGTGA.

This chain joins TRBV19 and TRBJ2-5; 11 bases are a match to TRBD2. The CDR3 extends over 15 amino acids. V lost 5 bases to trimming and J lost 4 bases; unmatched junction nucleotides: 6. Germline V lookup: CDR1 LNHDA, CDR2 SQIVND (reference sequence). The DNA for the CDR3 is TGTGCCAGTAGTCCGCCGACTAGCGGGGCAGAGACCCAGTACTTC. Protein product: CASSPPTSGAETQYF.

In this sample, this clone turned up once. This chain joins TRBV5-6 and TRBJ2-1; 7 bases align to TRBD2. J was trimmed by 6 bases and V by 3 bases; bases with no gene match: 9. The length of the CDR3 is 15 residues. The V gene's germline CDR1 is SGHDT and CDR2 YYEEEE. This CDR3 reads CASSSVAGLGNEQFF. CDR3 bases: TGTGCCAGCAGCTCAGTAGCGGGCTTGGGCAATGAGCAGTTCTTC.

This chain uses TRBV9 with TRBJ1-6; maybe TRBD1 (5 bases). Germline assignment: CDR1 SGDLS and CDR2 YYNGEE. This CDR3 has 13 amino acids. V was pared by 2 bases and J by 13 bases, with 13 bases between. This CDR3 reads CASSVDTGPPLHF. The CDR3 DNA sequence: TGTGCCAGCAGCGTGGACACAGGTCCGCCCCTCCACTTT.

The chain has TRBV28 and TRBJ1-4, with D uncertain. The CDR3 spans 13 residues. Germline V lookup: CDR1 MDHEN, CDR2 SYDVKM. Trimming cost V 3 bases and J 13 bases, with 15 bases left between them. For the CDR3, the DNA is TGTGCCAGCAGTTTCCCGAAACATCATATACTGTTTTTT. Translated: CASSFPKHHILFF. Based on the CDR3 plus reference TRBV28 and TRBJ1-4, the full variable domain is DVKVTQSSRYLVKRTGEKVFLECVQDMDHENMFWYRQDPGLGLRLIYFSYDVKMKEKGDIPEGYSVSREKKERFSLILESASTNQTSMYLCASSFPKHHILFFGSGTQLSVL.

The J gene is TRBJ1-6, the V gene TRBV5-1, with 7 bases lining up with TRBD1. Germline trimming cut 0 bases from V and 10 bases from J; bases unmatched to any gene: 7. Germline-derived CDR1 and CDR2 are SGHRS and YFSETQ. The CDR3 has 15 amino acids. CDR3 bases: TGCGCCAGCAGCTTGGAATCTCAGGGGGTCTCACCCCTCCACTTT. It yields the protein CASSLESQGVSPLHF.

The V call is TRBV6-5, the J call TRBJ2-7, with TRBD1 identical over 7 bases. CDR1 and CDR2 from the germline V gene are MNHEY and SVGAGI. This CDR3 contains 11 residues. V lost 10 bases, J lost 3 bases, and 3 bases stayed unmatched. CDR3 protein: CATTGFYEQYF. CDR3 sequence (DNA): TGTGCCACGACAGGGTTCTACGAGCAGTACTTC.

The chain carries TRBV7-2 and TRBJ2-7, with D maybe TRBD1 (5 bases). Germline CDR1 reads SGHTA; CDR2 reads FQGNSA. This CDR3 comprises 13 residues. Trimming shortened V by 2 bases and J by 7 bases, and 12 bases separated the two germline ends. The CDR3 DNA reads as TGTGCCAGCAGCTTACAGGGCCCTGTGGAGCAGTACTTC. Translated: CASSLQGPVEQYF.

This chain connects TRBV7-2 to TRBJ2-5; 8 nucleotides agree with TRBD2. V lost 1 base and J lost 2; bases outside the gene matches: 6. This CDR3 has 16 residues. Per the germline V gene, CDR1 is SGHTA and CDR2 is FQGNSA. The CDR3 region is CASSLGVAGYQETQYF. CDR3 bases: TGTGCCAGCAGCTTAGGGGTAGCGGGGTATCAAGAGACCCAGTACTTC.